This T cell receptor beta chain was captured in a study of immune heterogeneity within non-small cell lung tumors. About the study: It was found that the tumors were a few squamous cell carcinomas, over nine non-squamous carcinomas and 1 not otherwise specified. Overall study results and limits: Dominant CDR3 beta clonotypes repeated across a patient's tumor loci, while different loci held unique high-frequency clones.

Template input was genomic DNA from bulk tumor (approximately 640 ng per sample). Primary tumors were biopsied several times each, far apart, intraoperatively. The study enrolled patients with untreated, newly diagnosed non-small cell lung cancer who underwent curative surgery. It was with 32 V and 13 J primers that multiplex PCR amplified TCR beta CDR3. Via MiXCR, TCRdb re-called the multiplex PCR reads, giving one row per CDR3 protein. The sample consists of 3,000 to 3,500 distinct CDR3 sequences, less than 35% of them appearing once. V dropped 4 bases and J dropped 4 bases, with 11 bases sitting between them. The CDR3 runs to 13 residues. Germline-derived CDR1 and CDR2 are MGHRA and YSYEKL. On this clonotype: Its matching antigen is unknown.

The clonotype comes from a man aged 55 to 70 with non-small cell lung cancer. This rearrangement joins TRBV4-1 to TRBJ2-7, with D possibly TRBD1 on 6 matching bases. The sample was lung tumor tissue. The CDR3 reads CASSRDTPYEQYF. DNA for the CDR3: TGCGCCAGCAGCCGGGACACACCTTACGAGCAGTACTTC.